These 11 T cell receptor beta chains originate from one sample sequenced in a study of CD8 T cells in Susac syndrome. Random hexamers served to reverse transcribe roughly 0.45 to 1 ug RNA. TCRdb reprocessed the immunoSEQ multiplex PCR reads via MiXCR and lists one record per CDR3 protein. The sample yields 100,000 to 150,000 distinct CDR3 sequences, approximately 93% seen once. The source material was CD8+ T cells from PBMCs. These TCRs come from a human donor with multiple sclerosis.

CDR3 in amino acids: CASSDVGQHRDGYTF. In DNA form, the CDR3 reads TGTGCCAGCAGTGATGTGGGACAGCATCGAGATGGCTACACCTTC. The J gene is TRBJ1-2, the V gene TRBV2, with 7 positions matching TRBD1. Trimming took 3 bases from V and 6 from J; bases not matched to a gene: 10. Germline values: CDR1 SNHLY, CDR2 FYNNEI. This CDR3 is built from 15 residues.

V gene TRBV4-1 combines with J gene TRBJ2-3; D ambiguous. Germline V lookup: CDR1 MGHRA, CDR2 YSYEKL. Trimming removed 0 bases at V and 3 bases at J, with 10 bases between. The CDR3 has 15 residues. The chain's CDR3 is CASSQDLLGTDTQYF. The CDR3, as DNA: TGCGCCAGCAGCCAAGATCTTTTAGGGACAGATACGCAGTATTTT.

The V gene is TRBV27, the J gene TRBJ2-2; the D is unclear. The length of the CDR3 is 15 residues. V lost 2 bases, J lost 0 bases, and 7 bases lay in between. Germline V gene lookup returns CDR1 MNHEY and CDR2 SMNVEV (reference sequence). CDR3: CASSLLLTNTGELFF. CDR3 DNA: TGTGCCAGCAGTTTACTACTTACGAACACCGGGGAGCTGTTTTTT.

The J gene is TRBJ2-2, the V gene TRBV29-1, with TRBD1 matching over 7 bases. The CDR3 length is 15 residues. Germline CDR1 reads SQVTM; CDR2 reads ANQGSEA. The junction had 9 bases not matched to a gene; V was cut back by 0 bases and J by 8 bases. This chain's CDR3 is CSVEDLTGSSGELFF. The CDR3 DNA reads as TGCAGCGTTGAAGATCTGACAGGGTCATCGGGGGAGCTGTTTTTT.

This chain uses TRBV7-9 with TRBJ2-5; 14 bases align to TRBD2. J gave up 5 bases and V 5 bases, and 7 bases lay outside the gene matches. CDR1 is SEHNR, CDR2 FQNEAQ, per germline (reference sequence). This CDR3 comprises 16 residues. The CDR3 spells CASSLGTSGSGETQYF. The CDR3 bases are TGTGCCAGCAGCCTCGGGACTAGCGGGAGTGGGGAGACCCAGTACTTC.

J is TRBJ1-4 and V is TRBV28; no reliable D call. The germline V gene has CDR1 MDHEN and CDR2 SYDVKM. The germline V and J ends were trimmed by 5 bases and 7 bases, with 14 bases remaining between them. The CDR3 runs to 14 residues. CDR3 sequence: CASSRRAAGEKLFF. Written as DNA, the CDR3 is TGTGCCAGCAGTAGGAGGGCGGCGGGTGAAAAACTGTTTTTT.

This chain uses TRBV9 with TRBJ2-2; D unclear. The CDR3 is 18 amino acids. V was clipped by 3 bases and J by 0 bases, with 18 bases between them. The germline V gene has CDR1 SGDLS and CDR2 YYNGEE. The DNA of the CDR3 is TGTGCCAGCAGCGCCCCCCTGGGCACCACCTCGAACACCGGGGAGCTGTTTTTT. Its translation is CASSAPLGTTSNTGELFF.

The chain couples TRBV11-2 to TRBJ2-7; no clear D. Trimming took 2 bases from V and 5 from J, leaving 16 bases between them. Germline V gene lookup returns CDR1 SGHAT and CDR2 FQNNGV. The CDR3 covers 15 residues. The CDR3 sequence is CASSLSTWGGDEQYF. Written as DNA, the CDR3 is TGTGCCAGCAGCTTATCCACATGGGGTGGGGACGAGCAGTACTTC.

The gene calls are TRBV25-1 and TRBJ2-2; 8 bases map to TRBD1. The CDR3 runs 13 residues. The germline V gene encodes CDR1 MGHDK and CDR2 SYGVNS. The V gene end was trimmed by 8 bases and the J gene end by 1 base; junction bases not matched to a gene: 0. The CDR3 loop reads CASGTGNTGELFF. Here the CDR3 DNA reads TGTGCCAGCGGGACAGGGAACACCGGGGAGCTGTTTTTT.

The chain carries TRBV7-9 and TRBJ2-2; 7 nucleotides line up with TRBD1. CDR1 is SEHNR and CDR2 is FQNEAQ in the germline V gene (reference sequence). The CDR3 length is 15 residues. After removal of 4 bases from V and 7 bases from J, the junction contained 9 bases not matched to a gene. The CDR3 bases are TGTGCCAGCAGCTCCACCAAGGGGGCCAGCGGGGAGCTGTTTTTT. Translation: CASSSTKGASGELFF. Combining the CDR3 with reference TRBV7-9 and TRBJ2-2 gives the whole variable domain DTGVSQNPRHKITKRGQNVTFRCDPISEHNRLYWYRQTLGQGPEFLTYFQNEAQLEKSRLLSDRFSAERPKGSFSTLEIQRTEQGDSAMYLCASSSTKGASGELFFGEGSRLTVL.

The chain is built from TRBV23-1 and TRBJ2-7, with 7 positions matching TRBD1. TRBV23-1 is reported as an ORF; its role is uncertain. The CDR3 loop spans 16 amino acids. Trimming took 3 bases from V and 3 from J; bases not matched to a gene: 11. The CDR3 sequence: CASSHLRTGPIYEQYV. Here the CDR3 DNA reads TGCGCCAGCAGTCACCTCCGGACAGGACCCATCTACGAGCAGTACGTC.